The rows below give T cell receptor beta chains drawn from one sample of a study of cytomegalovirus exposure and HLA in healthy donors. The repertoire was sequenced with immunoSEQ multiplex PCR; TCRdb's copy has only in-frame clones and lacks some. Of about 280,000 clones in the sample, around nine tenths were seen once. The material sequenced was PBMCs. The source is a woman younger than 35 in good health and CMV-seronegative. Both conserved end residues are part of each CDR3. Each record gives: J gene, clone size, V gene, D gene, CDR3 DNA, CDR3 protein. D genes are given only for firm matches. Expanded clones get a size class; other rows say once, few or many, or leave the size out.

TRBJ2-5,NA,TRBV25-1,NA,TGTGCCAGCAGTGAAGATGAGGGAGATGAAGAGACCCAGTACTTC,CASSEDEGDEETQYF
TRBJ2-3,once,TRBV7-6,TRBD2,TGTGCCAGCAGCTTAGCGGGAGGGCCAGCAGATACGCAGTATTTT,CASSLAGGPADTQYF
TRBJ1-2,NA,TRBV9,TRBD1,TGTGCCAGCAGCGGAGGGGAGACAGGGAACTATGGCTACACCTTC,CASSGGETGNYGYTF
TRBJ1-1,NA,TRBV6-6,NA,TGTGCCAGCACCCCACCGGGCAGAGGGTCTGAAGCTTTCTTT,CASTPPGRGSEAFF
TRBJ2-6,NA,TRBV27,NA,TGTGCCAGCAGTTTTCAGGGGGGCTCTGGGGCCAACGTCCTGACTTTC,CASSFQGGSGANVLTF
TRBJ1-1,NA,TRBV2,TRBD1,TGTGCCAGCAGAGGGGGCGGGGATTACACTGAAGCTTTCTTT,CASRGGGDYTEAFF
TRBJ1-1,NA,TRBV5-6,TRBD1,TGTGCCAGCAGCTTGGTCGCAGGGGGGACTGAAGCTTTCTTT,CASSLVAGGTEAFF
TRBJ1-1,NA,TRBV5-4,TRBD1,TGTGCCAGCAGCTTGGCACAGGGGAGTTACACTGAAGCTTTCTTT,CASSLAQGSYTEAFF
TRBJ1-1,NA,TRBV10-1,TRBD1,TGCGCCAGCCAGGGGACAGGTATGAACACTGAAGCTTTCTTT,CASQGTGMNTEAFF
TRBJ2-3,NA,TRBV18,NA,TGTGCCAGCTCACGATTTAAAAACAATCCCACAGATACGCAGTATTTT,CASSRFKNNPTDTQYF
TRBJ2-3,NA,TRBV5-4,TRBD2,TGTGCCAGCAGCTTGAAGCGGGAAAGAGGAGATACGCAGTATTTT,CASSLKRERGDTQYF
TRBJ1-1,NA,TRBV28,NA,TGTGCCAGCAGTCCGACCGGAGCCACTGCTGAAGCTTTCTTT,CASSPTGATAEAFF
TRBJ1-5,NA,TRBV19,NA,TGTGCCAGTAGTATAGTGGAGAGTCAGCCCCAGCATTTT,CASSIVESQPQHF
TRBJ2-7,NA,TRBV14,TRBD2,TGTGCCAGCAGCCCCCGCGGAGCTAGCGGGAGACACGAGCAGTACTTC,CASSPRGASGRHEQYF
TRBJ2-3,once,TRBV27,NA,TGTGCCAGCAGTTTAATTGTGGGGGCAGCGGATACGCAGTATTTT,CASSLIVGAADTQYF
TRBJ1-2,NA,TRBV11-2,NA,TGTGCCAGCAGCCGAACTTGGCGGGACTACACCTTC,CASSRTWRDYTF
TRBJ1-4,NA,TRBV2,TRBD1,TGTGCCAGCAGTCGACAGGGCCCTAATGAAAAACTGTTTTTT,CASSRQGPNEKLFF
TRBJ2-1,NA,TRBV4-2,TRBD2,TGTGCCAGCAGCCAAGATCAGGCTAGCGGGACTATTAATGAGCAGTTCTTC,CASSQDQASGTINEQFF